This TCR beta chain was sequenced during a study of molecular identifiers for immune sequencing clone quantification. Libraries of bulk TCR were made by previously described methods (with listed TCR primers). A single record per CDR3 protein comes from TCRdb applying MiXCR to the PCR reads. The sample has over 600,000 distinct CDR3 sequences; 15% to 20% are singletons. Worth noting for this clonotype: Its matching antigen is unknown.

A CD8+CD4-CCR7+CD45RA+ phenotype served as the sorting definition for naive CD8 T cells. The CDR3 consists of 16 residues. Germline V gene lookup returns CDR1 LNHDA and CDR2 SQIVND (reference sequence). The V segment lost 3 bases and the J segment 3 bases; nucleotides outside the gene matches: 9. Overall study results and limits: One million naive cells reportedly did not prevent detection of spiked Jurkat TCR RNA from one cell. Highly expanded clone sizes could be underestimated through barcode sharing by identical TCR molecules.

Material: naive CD8+ T cells from blood, with Jurkat cell RNA spiked in. Subset: FACS-sorted CD8+CD4-CCR7+CD45RA+ naive T cells. This chain uses TRBV19 with TRBJ2-7, with TRBD1 identical over 9 bases. The receptor's source is a human donor in good health. Some libraries in this study had Jurkat cell RNA spiked in. The DNA of the CDR3 is TGTGCCAGTAGTATGTTTTCCGGGACAGGGATCTACGAGCAGTACTTC. Protein sequence: CASSMFSGTGIYEQYF.